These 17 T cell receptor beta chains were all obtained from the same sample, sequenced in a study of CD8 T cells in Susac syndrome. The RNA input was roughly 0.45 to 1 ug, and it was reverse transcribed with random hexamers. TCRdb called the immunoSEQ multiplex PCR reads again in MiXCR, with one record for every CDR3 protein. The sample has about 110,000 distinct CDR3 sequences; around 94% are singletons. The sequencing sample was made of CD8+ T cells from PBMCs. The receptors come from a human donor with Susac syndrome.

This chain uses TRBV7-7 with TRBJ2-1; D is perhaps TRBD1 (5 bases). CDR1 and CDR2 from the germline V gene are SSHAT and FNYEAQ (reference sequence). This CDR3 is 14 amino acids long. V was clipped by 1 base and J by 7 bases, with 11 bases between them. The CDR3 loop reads CASSLDGRVNEQFF. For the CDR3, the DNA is TGTGCCAGCAGCTTAGACGGCAGGGTAAATGAGCAGTTCTTC.

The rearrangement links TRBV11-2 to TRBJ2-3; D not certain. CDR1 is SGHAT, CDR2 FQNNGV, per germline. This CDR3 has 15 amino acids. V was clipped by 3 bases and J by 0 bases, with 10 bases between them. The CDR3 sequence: CASSFFRSSTDTQYF. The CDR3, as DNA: TGTGCCAGCAGCTTTTTCCGGAGTAGCACAGATACGCAGTATTTT.

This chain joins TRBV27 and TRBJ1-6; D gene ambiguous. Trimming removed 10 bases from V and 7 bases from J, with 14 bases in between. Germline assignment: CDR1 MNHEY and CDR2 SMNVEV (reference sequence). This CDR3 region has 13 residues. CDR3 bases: TGTGCCACCCGTCCTGTCCCAAATTCACCCCTCCACTTT. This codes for CATRPVPNSPLHF.

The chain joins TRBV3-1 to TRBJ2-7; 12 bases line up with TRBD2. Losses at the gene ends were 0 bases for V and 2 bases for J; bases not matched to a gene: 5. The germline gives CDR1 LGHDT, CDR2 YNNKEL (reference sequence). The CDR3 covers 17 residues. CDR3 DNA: TGTGCCAGCAGCCAAGATTGGACTAGCGGGGTAACCTACGAGCAGTACTTC. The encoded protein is CASSQDWTSGVTYEQYF.

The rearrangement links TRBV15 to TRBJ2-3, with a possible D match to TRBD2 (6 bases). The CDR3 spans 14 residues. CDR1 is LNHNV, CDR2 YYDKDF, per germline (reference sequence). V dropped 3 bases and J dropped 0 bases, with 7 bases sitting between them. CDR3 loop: CATSRGTSTDTQYF. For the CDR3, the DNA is TGTGCCACCAGCAGGGGGACTAGCACAGATACGCAGTATTTT.

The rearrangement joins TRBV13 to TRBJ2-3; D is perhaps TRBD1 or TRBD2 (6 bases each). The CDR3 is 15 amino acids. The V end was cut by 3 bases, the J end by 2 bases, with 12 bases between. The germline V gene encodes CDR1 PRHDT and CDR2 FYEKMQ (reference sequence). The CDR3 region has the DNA TGTGCCAGCAGCTTGCTCGGGGGCTTCACAGATACGCAGTATTTT. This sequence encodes CASSLLGGFTDTQYF.

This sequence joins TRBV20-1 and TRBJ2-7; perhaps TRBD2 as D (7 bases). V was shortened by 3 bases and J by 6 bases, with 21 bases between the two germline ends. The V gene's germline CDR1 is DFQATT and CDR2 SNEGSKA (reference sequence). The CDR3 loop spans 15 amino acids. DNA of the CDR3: TGCAGTGCTAGCGGGGGGACATCGGCCGGGGCCGAGCAGTACTTC. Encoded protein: CSASGGTSAGAEQYF.

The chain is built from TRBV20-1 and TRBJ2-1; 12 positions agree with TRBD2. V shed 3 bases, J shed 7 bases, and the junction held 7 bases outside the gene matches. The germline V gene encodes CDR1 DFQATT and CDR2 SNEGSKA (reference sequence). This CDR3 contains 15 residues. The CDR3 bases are TGCAGTGCTAGCATGACTAGCGGGGGTCGAAATGAGCAGTTCTTC. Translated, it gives CSASMTSGGRNEQFF.

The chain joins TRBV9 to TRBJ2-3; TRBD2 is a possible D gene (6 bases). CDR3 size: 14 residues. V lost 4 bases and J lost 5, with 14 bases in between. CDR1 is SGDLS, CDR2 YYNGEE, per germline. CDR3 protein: CASSPSGVGDTQYF. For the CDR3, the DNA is TGTGCCAGCAGCCCTTCGGGAGTGGGAGATACGCAGTATTTT.

CDR3 in amino acids: CASSPEGQVNTEAFF. The CDR3 coding sequence is TGTGCCAGCAGCCCAGAGGGGCAGGTGAACACTGAAGCTTTCTTT. The chain employs TRBV7-9 and TRBJ1-1, with a possible D match to TRBD1 (5 bases). CDR3 length equals 15 residues. Per germline, CDR1 SEHNR and CDR2 FQNEAQ (reference sequence). With 5 bases removed from V and 0 bases from J, the gap between germline ends came to 13 bases.

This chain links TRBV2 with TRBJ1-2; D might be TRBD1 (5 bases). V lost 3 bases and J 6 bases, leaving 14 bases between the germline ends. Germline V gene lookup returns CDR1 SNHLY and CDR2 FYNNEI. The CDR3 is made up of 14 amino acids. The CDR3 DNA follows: TGTGCCAGCAGTGAGGCGTCAGGGTTGGATGGCTACACCTTC. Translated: CASSEASGLDGYTF.

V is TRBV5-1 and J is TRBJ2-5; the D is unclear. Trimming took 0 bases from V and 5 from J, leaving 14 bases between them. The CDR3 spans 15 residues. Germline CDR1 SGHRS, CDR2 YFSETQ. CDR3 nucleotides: TGCGCCAGCAGCTTGGAGCCGGGCACTGGGGAGACCCAGTACTTC. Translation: CASSLEPGTGETQYF.

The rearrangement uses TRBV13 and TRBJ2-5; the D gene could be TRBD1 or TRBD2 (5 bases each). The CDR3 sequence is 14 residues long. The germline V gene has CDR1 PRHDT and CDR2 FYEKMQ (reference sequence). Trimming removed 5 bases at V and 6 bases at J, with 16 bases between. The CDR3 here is CASSRRDGLQTQYF. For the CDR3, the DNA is TGTGCCAGCAGCCGAAGGGACGGTTTACAGACCCAGTACTTC.

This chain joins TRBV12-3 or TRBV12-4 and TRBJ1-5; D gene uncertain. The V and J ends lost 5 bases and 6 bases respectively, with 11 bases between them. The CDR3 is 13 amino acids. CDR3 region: CASSPGKGQPQHF. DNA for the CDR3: TGTGCCAGCAGTCCGGGGAAGGGTCAGCCCCAGCATTTT.

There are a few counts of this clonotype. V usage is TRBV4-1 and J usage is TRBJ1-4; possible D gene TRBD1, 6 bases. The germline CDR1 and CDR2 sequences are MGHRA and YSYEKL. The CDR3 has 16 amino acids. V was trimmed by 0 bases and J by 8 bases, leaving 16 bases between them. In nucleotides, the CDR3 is TGCGCCAGCAGCCAAGAGTTACGGCAGGGGCCGGAAAAACTGTTTTTT. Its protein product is CASSQELRQGPEKLFF.

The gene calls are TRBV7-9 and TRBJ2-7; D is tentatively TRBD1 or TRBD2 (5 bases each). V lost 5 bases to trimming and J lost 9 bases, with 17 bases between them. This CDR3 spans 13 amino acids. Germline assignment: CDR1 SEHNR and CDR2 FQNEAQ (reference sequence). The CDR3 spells CASSLGDRAGQYF. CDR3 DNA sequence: TGTGCCAGCAGCCTCGGGGACCGGGCAGGGCAGTACTTC.

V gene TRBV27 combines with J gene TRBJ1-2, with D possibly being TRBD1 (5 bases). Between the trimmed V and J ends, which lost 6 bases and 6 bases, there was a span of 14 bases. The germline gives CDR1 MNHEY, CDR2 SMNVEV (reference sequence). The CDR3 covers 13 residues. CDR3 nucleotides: TGTGCCAGCAGATGGGGGGGTACGAATGGCTACACCTTC. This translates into CASRWGGTNGYTF.